The following is a T cell receptor beta chain sequence with its context. Its target is unknown. Relative to the germline gene, one junction end is altered; a read error may explain this. With around 500 ng total RNA as template and a constant-region primer, TCR beta cDNA was made. Amplification in three nested multiplex PCR rounds with slightly modified ARM-PCR gave rise to TCR beta libraries. Two initial PCR rounds of roughly 10 cycles each paired TRBV1-TRBV30 forward primers with a C-beta reverse primer. TCRdb processed the multiplex PCR reads anew with MiXCR; each CDR3 protein has one entry. This sample carries 300,000 to 400,000 distinct CDR3 sequences, approximately 64% of them seen once, and the ten largest clones take about 6.1%. It was unsorted whole blood that yielded blood RNA, and germline DNA was also extracted. This record comes from a study of tumor-infiltrating lymphocytes in primary liver carcinoma. For the study at large: Stage T1-T3 N0M0 and a size of roughly 4.2 to 10 cm characterized the tumors. Regarding the study as a whole: Owing to bulk unsorted samples, no comparison was made between CD4+ and CD8+ repertoires. Tumors and blood were compared for top-250-clone fraction, and tumors had the significantly higher value (p = 0.039). Researchers found tumor-adjacent and tumor-blood pairs overlapped less than tumor region pairs.

Per the germline V gene, CDR1 is MNHEY and CDR2 is SVGEGT. This CDR3 region has 16 residues. The sequenced sample was peripheral blood. The sequence came from a middle-aged man with primary liver carcinoma and hepatitis B virus infection. The rearrangement uses TRBV6-2 or TRBV6-3 and TRBJ2-1; 7 bases are a match to TRBD2. The CDR3 nucleotides read TGTGCCAGCAGTTTTCAAGCGGGATATAGGTACAATGAACAGTTCTTC. This gives the protein CASSFQAGYRYNEQFF.